This entry is about one T cell receptor (beta chain). This entry belongs to a study of control samples from healthy donors and cancer patients. Germline CDR1 reads GTSNPN; CDR2 reads SVGIG (reference sequence). V gave up 3 bases and J gave up 7 bases, with 16 bases separating them. The CDR3 totals 13 residues. Assay: immunoSEQ multiplex PCR; the TCRdb copy retains only in-frame clones and omits some. Here the sample spans 65,000 to 85,000 clones, 80% to 90% being singletons. The chain links TRBV30 to TRBJ2-7, with D possibly matching TRBD1 (6 bases). What was sequenced was PBMCs. The clonotype comes from a woman aged 45-65 years with head and neck cancer. The CDR3, as DNA: TGTGCCTGGAGGGGGGTCAGGGGCCAAGAGCAGTACTTC. This codes for CAWRGVRGQEQYF.